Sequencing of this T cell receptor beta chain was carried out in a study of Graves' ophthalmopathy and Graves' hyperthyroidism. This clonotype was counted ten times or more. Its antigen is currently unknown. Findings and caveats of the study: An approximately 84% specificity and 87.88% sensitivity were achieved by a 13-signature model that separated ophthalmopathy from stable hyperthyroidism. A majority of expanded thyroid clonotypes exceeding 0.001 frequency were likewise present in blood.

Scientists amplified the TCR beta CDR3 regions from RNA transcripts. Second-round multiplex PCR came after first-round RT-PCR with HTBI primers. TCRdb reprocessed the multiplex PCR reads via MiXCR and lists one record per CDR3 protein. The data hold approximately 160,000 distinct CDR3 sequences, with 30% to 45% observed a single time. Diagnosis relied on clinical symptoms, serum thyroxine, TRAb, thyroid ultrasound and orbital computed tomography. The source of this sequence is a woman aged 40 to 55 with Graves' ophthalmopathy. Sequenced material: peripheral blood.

In nucleotides, the CDR3 is TGTGCCAGCACCGGACAGGGGGCGTGGGCCAACGTCCTGACTTTC. This translates into CASTGQGAWANVLTF. V and J are TRBV2 and TRBJ2-6, with TRBD1 identical over 11 bases. The CDR3 sequence is 15 residues long. V shed 7 bases, J shed 5 bases, and the junction held 4 bases outside the gene matches. The V gene's germline CDR1 is SNHLY and CDR2 FYNNEI.